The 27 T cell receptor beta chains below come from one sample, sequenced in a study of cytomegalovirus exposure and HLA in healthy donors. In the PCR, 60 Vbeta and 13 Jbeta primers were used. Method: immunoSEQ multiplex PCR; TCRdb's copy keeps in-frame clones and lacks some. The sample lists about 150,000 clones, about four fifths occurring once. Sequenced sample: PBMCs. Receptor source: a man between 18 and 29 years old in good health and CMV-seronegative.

The CDR3 region is CASSARGTSGGAGELFF. Written as DNA, the CDR3 is TGTGCCAGCAGCGCCAGGGGGACTAGCGGGGGAGCCGGGGAGCTGTTTTTT. V and J are TRBV9 and TRBJ2-2, with 14 nucleotides matching TRBD2. CDR1 SGDLS and CDR2 YYNGEE come from the germline V gene. The V gene end was trimmed by 3 bases and the J gene end by 6 bases; junction bases not matched to a gene: 7. This CDR3 has 17 amino acids.

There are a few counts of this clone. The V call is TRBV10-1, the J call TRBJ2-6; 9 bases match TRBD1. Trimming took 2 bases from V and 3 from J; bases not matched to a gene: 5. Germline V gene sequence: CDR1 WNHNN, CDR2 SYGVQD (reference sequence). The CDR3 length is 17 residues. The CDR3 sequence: CASSEGTGYGGANVLTF. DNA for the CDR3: TGCGCCAGCAGTGAGGGGACAGGGTACGGTGGGGCCAACGTCCTGACTTTC.

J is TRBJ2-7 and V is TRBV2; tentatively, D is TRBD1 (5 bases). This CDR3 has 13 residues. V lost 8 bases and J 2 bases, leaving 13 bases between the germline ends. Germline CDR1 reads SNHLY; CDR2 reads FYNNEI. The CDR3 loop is CASGGDSPYEQYF. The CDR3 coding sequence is TGTGCCAGCGGTGGAGACAGTCCCTACGAGCAGTACTTC.

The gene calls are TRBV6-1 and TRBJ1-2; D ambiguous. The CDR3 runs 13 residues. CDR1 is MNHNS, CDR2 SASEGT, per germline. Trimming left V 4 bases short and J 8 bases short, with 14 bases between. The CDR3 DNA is TGTGCCAGCAGTGCCCTGCCCCAGGAAGGCTACACCTTC. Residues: CASSALPQEGYTF.

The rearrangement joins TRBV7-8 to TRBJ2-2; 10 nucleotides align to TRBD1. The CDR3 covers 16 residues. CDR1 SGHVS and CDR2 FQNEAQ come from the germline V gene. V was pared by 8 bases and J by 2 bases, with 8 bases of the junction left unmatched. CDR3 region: CASPSRDRGNTGELFF. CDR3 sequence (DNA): TGTGCCAGCCCATCCCGGGACAGGGGTAACACCGGGGAGCTGTTTTTT.

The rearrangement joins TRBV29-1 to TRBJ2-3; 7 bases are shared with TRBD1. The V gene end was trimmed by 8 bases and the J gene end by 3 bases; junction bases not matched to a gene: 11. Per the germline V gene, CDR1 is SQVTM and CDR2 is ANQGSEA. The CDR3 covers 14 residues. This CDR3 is CSSGRRGITDTQYF. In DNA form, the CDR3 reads TGCAGCTCTGGGCGCAGGGGGATTACAGATACGCAGTATTTT.

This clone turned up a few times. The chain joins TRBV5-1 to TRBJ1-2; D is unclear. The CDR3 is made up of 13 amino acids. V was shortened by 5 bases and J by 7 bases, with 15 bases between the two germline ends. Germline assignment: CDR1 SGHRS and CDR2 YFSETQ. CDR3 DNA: TGCGCCAGCAGTGGGCAGGCCGAGGGTGGCTACACCTTC. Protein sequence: CASSGQAEGGYTF. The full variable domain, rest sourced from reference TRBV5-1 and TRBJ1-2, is KAGVTQTPRYLIKTRGQQVTLSCSPISGHRSVSWYQQTPGQGLQFLFEYFSETQRNKGNFPGRFSGRQFSNSRSEMNVSTLELGDSALYLCASSGQAEGGYTFGSGTRLTVV.

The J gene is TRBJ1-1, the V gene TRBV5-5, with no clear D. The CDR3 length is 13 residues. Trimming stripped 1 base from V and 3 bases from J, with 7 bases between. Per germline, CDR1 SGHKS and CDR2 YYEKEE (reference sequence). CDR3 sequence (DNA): TGTGCCAGCAGCTTGAACGCGGACACTGAAGCTTTCTTT. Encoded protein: CASSLNADTEAFF.

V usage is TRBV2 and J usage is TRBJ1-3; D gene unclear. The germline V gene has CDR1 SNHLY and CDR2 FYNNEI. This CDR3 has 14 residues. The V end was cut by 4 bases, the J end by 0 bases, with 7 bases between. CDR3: CASSVPSSGNTIYF. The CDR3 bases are TGTGCCAGCAGTGTCCCGAGCTCTGGAAACACCATATATTTT.

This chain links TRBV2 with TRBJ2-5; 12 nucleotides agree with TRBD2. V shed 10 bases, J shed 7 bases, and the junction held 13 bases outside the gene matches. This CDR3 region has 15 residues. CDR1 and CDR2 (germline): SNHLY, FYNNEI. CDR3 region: CANTESSGGAGTQYF. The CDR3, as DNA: TGTGCCAACACTGAATCTAGCGGGGGGGCGGGGACCCAGTACTTC.

In nucleotides, the CDR3 is TGTGCCAGCAGCTTCGGTCTAAGCTCCTACAATGAGCAGTTCTTC. Amino acids: CASSFGLSSYNEQFF. This sequence joins TRBV5-6 and TRBJ2-1; no clear D. Germline CDR1 SGHDT, CDR2 YYEEEE. V was clipped by 2 bases and J by 0 bases, with 9 bases between them. The CDR3 is 15 amino acids.

CDR3 in DNA: TGTGCCAGCAGTGAAGCCCCGGGACAGGGGGCAGATACGCAGTATTTT. As protein: CASSEAPGQGADTQYF. This sequence joins TRBV6-1 and TRBJ2-3; 11 bases agree with TRBD1. The V gene's germline CDR1 is MNHNS and CDR2 SASEGT. The trim removed 0 bases at V and 4 bases at J, leaving 3 bases unmatched. The CDR3 is 16 residues long.

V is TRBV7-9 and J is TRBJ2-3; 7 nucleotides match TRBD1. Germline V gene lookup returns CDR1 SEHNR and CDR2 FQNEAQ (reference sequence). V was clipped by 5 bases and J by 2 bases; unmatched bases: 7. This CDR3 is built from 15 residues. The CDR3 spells CASSPGQALTDTQYF. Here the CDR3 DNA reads TGTGCCAGCAGCCCAGGACAGGCCCTCACAGATACGCAGTATTTT.

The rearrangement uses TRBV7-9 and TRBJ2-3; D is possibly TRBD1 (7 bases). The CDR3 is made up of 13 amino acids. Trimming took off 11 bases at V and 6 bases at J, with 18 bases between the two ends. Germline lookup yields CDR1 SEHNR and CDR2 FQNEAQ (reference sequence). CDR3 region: CAGGTVPPDTQYF. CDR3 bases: TGTGCCGGCGGGACAGTCCCCCCGGATACGCAGTATTTT.

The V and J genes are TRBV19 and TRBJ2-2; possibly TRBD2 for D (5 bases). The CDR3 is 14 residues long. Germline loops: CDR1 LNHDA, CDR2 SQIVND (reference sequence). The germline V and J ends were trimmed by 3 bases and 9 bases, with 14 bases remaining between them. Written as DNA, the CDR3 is TGTGCCAGTAGTATTTCTGGGTCGGACTGGGAGCTGTTTTTT. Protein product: CASSISGSDWELFF.

The chain's CDR3 is CASSQEGGPKNIQYF. DNA of the CDR3: TGTGCCAGCAGCCAAGAAGGGGGACCCAAAAACATTCAGTACTTC. The chain has TRBV4-2 and TRBJ2-4, with D maybe TRBD1 (6 bases). CDR3 length: 15 residues. Per germline, CDR1 LGHNA and CDR2 YNFKEQ. Trimming cost V 0 bases and J 2 bases, with 8 bases left between them.

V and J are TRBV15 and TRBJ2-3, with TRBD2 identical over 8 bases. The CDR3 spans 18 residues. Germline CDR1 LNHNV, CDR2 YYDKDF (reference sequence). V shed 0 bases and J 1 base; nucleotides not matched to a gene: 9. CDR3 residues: CATSRDLNGGAGTDTQYF. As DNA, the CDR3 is TGTGCCACCAGCAGAGATCTCAACGGGGGGGCCGGCACAGATACGCAGTATTTT.

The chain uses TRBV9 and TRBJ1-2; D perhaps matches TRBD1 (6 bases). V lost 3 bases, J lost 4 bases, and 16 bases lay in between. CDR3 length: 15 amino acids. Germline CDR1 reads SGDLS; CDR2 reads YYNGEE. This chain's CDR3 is CASSAVRGVGYGYTF. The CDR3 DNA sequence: TGTGCCAGCAGCGCGGTCAGGGGAGTCGGCTATGGCTACACCTTC.

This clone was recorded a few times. CDR3 in DNA: TGTGCCAGCAGTGGGGGGGGGATAGCTGAAGCTTTCTTT. It translates to CASSGGGIAEAFF. The chain couples TRBV25-1 to TRBJ1-1, with D possibly being TRBD1 (5 bases). Germline lookup yields CDR1 MGHDK and CDR2 SYGVNS. This CDR3 has 13 residues. The ends were cut back, 4 bases at V and 6 bases at J, with 12 bases in the middle.

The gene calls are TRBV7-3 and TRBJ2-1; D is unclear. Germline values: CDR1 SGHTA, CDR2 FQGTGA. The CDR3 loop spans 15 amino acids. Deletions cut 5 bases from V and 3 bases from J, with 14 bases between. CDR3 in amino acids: CASSDTLGNYNEQFF. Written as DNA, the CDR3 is TGTGCCAGCAGCGACACGTTGGGCAACTACAATGAGCAGTTCTTC.

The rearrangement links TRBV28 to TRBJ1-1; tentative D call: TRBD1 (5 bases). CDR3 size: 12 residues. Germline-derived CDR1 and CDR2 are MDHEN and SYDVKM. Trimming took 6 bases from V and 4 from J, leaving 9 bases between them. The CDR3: CASRGGVTEAFF. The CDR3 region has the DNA TGTGCCAGCAGGGGGGGAGTCACTGAAGCTTTCTTT.

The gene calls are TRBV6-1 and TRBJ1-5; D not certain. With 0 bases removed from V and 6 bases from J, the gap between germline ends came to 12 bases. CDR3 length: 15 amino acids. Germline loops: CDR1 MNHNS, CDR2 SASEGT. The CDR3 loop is CASSEAHHVGQPQHF. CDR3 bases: TGTGCCAGCAGTGAAGCCCACCACGTCGGTCAGCCCCAGCATTTT.

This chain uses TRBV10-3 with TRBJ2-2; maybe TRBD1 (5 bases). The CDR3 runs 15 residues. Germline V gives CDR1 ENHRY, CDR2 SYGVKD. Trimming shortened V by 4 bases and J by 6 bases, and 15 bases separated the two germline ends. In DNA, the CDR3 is TGTGCCATCAGTGGACAGCCGGAATACGCCGGGGAGCTGTTTTTT. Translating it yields CAISGQPEYAGELFF.

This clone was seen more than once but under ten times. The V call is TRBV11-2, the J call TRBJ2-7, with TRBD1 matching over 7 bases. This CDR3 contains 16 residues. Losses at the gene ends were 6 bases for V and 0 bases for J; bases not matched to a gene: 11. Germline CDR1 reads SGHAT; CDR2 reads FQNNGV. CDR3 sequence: CASSPLQGPSSYEQYV. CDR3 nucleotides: TGTGCCAGCAGTCCGCTACAGGGGCCGAGCTCCTACGAGCAGTACGTC.

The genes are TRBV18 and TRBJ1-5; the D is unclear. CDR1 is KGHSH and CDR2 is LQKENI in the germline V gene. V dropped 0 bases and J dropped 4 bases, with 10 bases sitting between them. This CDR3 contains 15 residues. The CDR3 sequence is CASSPPARKNQPQHF. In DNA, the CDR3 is TGTGCCAGCTCACCACCAGCCCGCAAGAATCAGCCCCAGCATTTT.

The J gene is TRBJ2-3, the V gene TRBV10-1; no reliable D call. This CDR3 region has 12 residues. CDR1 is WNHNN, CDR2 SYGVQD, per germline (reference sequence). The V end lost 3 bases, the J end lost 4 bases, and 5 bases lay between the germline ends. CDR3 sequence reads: CASSDVADTQYF. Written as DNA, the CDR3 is TGCGCCAGCAGTGATGTCGCAGATACGCAGTATTTT.

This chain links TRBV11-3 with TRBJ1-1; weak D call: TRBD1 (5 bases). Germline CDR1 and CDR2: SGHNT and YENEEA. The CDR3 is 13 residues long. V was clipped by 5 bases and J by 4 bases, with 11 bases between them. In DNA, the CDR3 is TGTGCCAGCAGCCCCCCGGGGGGCACTGAAGCTTTCTTT. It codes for CASSPPGGTEAFF.